This TCR beta chain was recovered during a study of T cells after yellow fever vaccination. Overall study context: Any fraction with a low cell number was prepared using SMART-Seq v4 Ultra Low Input.

Germline-derived CDR1 and CDR2 are SGHTA and FQGTGA. Trimming shortened V by 5 bases and J by 6 bases, and 13 bases separated the two germline ends. The CDR3 runs 13 residues. This clonotype came up a few times. As yet, its antigen is unknown. A universal primer site and UMIs were added as TCR cDNA was made by 5'RACE template switching. TCRdb reprocessed the 5' RACE reads with MiXCR, giving one entry per CDR3 protein. Among fewer than 500,000 distinct CDR3 sequences, 18% were seen once, and the ten largest hold roughly a sixth. General study results and limits: Reappearing after the booster were most of the clones from primary vaccination (roughly 95% CD4, 88% CD8).

Sample: PBMCs, taken before the yellow fever booster vaccination. V and J are TRBV7-3 and TRBJ2-5; D is uncertain. This TCR was sampled from a man aged 18 to 35 who received the YFV17D yellow fever vaccine. CDR3 DNA sequence: TGTGCCAGCAGCCCGCCCAGCCGAAAGACCCAGTACTTC. Translated: CASSPPSRKTQYF.